The 17 T cell receptor beta chains below were found in one sample sequenced in a study of beta chain features in type 1 diabetes. General study points: All four CD4+ subsets of Type 1 diabetes patients contained TCRB CDR3s that were moderately but significantly shorter.

These receptors' targets are unknown. Isolated RNA was reverse transcribed in full, so expressed TCRB transcripts were sequenced. Measured with immunoSEQ multiplex PCR; TCRdb has only the in-frame clones, and not every one. The sample has some 240,000 clones, 16% seen once; the top ten hold roughly 0.08%. Sequencing input: naive CD4+ T cells from blood. These receptors originate from a man aged 25-45 years with type 1 diabetes.

The chain carries TRBV10-3 and TRBJ2-5; D not resolved. Between the trimmed V and J ends, which lost 8 bases and 1 base, there was a span of 8 bases. This CDR3 spans 12 amino acids. CDR1 ENHRY and CDR2 SYGVKD come from the germline V gene. The CDR3 loop reads CAIAQSQETQYF. The CDR3 DNA reads TGTGCCATCGCACAATCCCAAGAGACCCAGTACTTC.

As DNA, the CDR3 is TGTGCCAGCAGCCTGGGACGACGCACGGGGCAAGAGACCCAGTACTTC. Amino acid sequence: CASSLGRRTGQETQYF. V and J are TRBV7-9 and TRBJ2-5; tentatively, D is TRBD1 or TRBD2 (5 bases each). Germline CDR1 SEHNR, CDR2 FQNEAQ (reference sequence). Trimming removed 5 bases at V and 2 bases at J, with 18 bases between. The CDR3 has 16 amino acids. The whole variable domain, filled in from reference TRBV7-9 and TRBJ2-5, reads DTGVSQNPRHKITKRGQNVTFRCDPISEHNRLYWYRQTLGQGPEFLTYFQNEAQLEKSRLLSDRFSAERPKGSFSTLEIQRTEQGDSAMYLCASSLGRRTGQETQYFGPGTRLLVL.

This sequence joins TRBV29-1 and TRBJ2-6; D might be TRBD1 (5 bases). This CDR3 is built from 13 residues. The V gene lost 6 bases and the J gene lost 2 bases, with 8 bases spanning the gap. The germline gives CDR1 SQVTM, CDR2 ANQGSEA. As DNA, the CDR3 is TGCAGCGTCGTCAGGGCTGGGGCCAACGTCCTGACTTTC. Protein product: CSVVRAGANVLTF.

There are a few counts of this clone. The J gene is TRBJ2-2, the V gene TRBV30; maybe TRBD1 (6 bases). Trimming cost V 1 base and J 1 base, with 16 bases left between them. CDR1 GTSNPN and CDR2 SVGIG come from the germline V gene (reference sequence). The CDR3 has 17 residues. CDR3 nucleotides: TGTGCCTGGAGTGGCGGACAGCCAGGAAGGAACACCGGGGAGCTGTTTTTT. It codes for CAWSGGQPGRNTGELFF.

CDR3 coding DNA: TGTGCCAGCAGTGCCTGGACAGGGGGCTACGAGCAGTACTTC. Protein product: CASSAWTGGYEQYF. The chain recombines TRBV6-1 with TRBJ2-7, with 10 positions matching TRBD1. Unmatched junction bases numbered 3, after V lost 4 bases and J lost 3 bases. This CDR3 is built from 14 residues. Looked up from germline, CDR1 is MNHNS and CDR2 is SASEGT.

This clone was counted only a few times. The chain recombines TRBV14 with TRBJ2-6; no clear D gene. The CDR3 consists of 17 residues. V was pared by 1 base and J by 4 bases, with 14 bases between. Germline-derived CDR1 and CDR2 are SGHDN and FVKESK. The CDR3 here is CASSQALGTTGANVLTF. The CDR3 bases are TGTGCCAGCAGCCAAGCGCTGGGAACAACCGGGGCCAACGTCCTGACTTTC.

This clone was seen only a few times. This rearrangement joins TRBV29-1 to TRBJ2-3, with 7 bases that match TRBD1. Germline assignment: CDR1 SQVTM and CDR2 ANQGSEA. The CDR3 has 14 amino acids. V shed 5 bases, J shed 0 bases, and the junction held 5 bases outside the gene matches. CDR3 residues: CSVRQGASTDTQYF. In DNA form, the CDR3 reads TGCAGCGTTCGACAGGGAGCGAGCACAGATACGCAGTATTTT.

The J gene is TRBJ1-1, the V gene TRBV27; D is ambiguous. CDR3 size: 15 residues. CDR1 is MNHEY, CDR2 SMNVEV, per germline (reference sequence). V was cut by 3 bases and J by 1 base, with 12 bases left in between. The CDR3 region has the DNA TGTGCCAGCAGTTTCGGGCTAGGTAGGAACACTGAAGCTTTCTTT. Amino acids: CASSFGLGRNTEAFF.

A few counts support this clone. The V and J genes are TRBV29-1 and TRBJ2-1; 7 bases agree with TRBD2. In germline, CDR1 is SQVTM, CDR2 ANQGSEA. V trimming: 4 bases; J trimming: 9 bases; junction bases outside the gene matches: 6. The CDR3 totals 12 residues. Written as DNA, the CDR3 is TGCAGCGTTGGCGGGACTACGACTGAGCAGTTCTTC. This encodes CSVGGTTTEQFF.

V usage is TRBV5-1 and J usage is TRBJ2-3, with a tentative D call TRBD1 (6 bases). This CDR3 region has 17 residues. CDR1 is SGHRS and CDR2 is YFSETQ in the germline V gene. With 0 bases removed from V and 2 bases from J, the gap between germline ends came to 16 bases. CDR3 amino acids: CASSLGRTADYTDTQYF. Written as DNA, the CDR3 is TGCGCCAGCAGCTTGGGTCGGACAGCCGATTACACAGATACGCAGTATTTT.

This clone was observed a few times. The J gene is TRBJ1-5, the V gene TRBV9, with D hard to call. The CDR3 runs to 14 residues. V lost 0 bases to trimming and J lost 4 bases, with 8 bases between them. Germline values: CDR1 SGDLS, CDR2 YYNGEE. CDR3 DNA sequence: TGTGCCAGCAGCGTAGAGTCTCATAATCAGCCCCAGCATTTT. This gives the protein CASSVESHNQPQHF.

This chain links TRBV13 with TRBJ2-1; TRBD1 might be the D (5 bases). CDR1 is PRHDT, CDR2 FYEKMQ, per germline (reference sequence). The CDR3 has 15 amino acids. V lost 7 bases, J lost 2 bases, and 15 bases lay in between. CDR3 protein: CASNNDRTTYNEQFF. The CDR3 DNA reads TGTGCCAGCAACAACGACAGAACCACCTACAATGAGCAGTTCTTC.

This clone has a handful of counts. The chain uses TRBV2 and TRBJ2-6; D gene uncertain. Germline V gives CDR1 SNHLY, CDR2 FYNNEI. This CDR3 has 13 amino acids. V was trimmed by 4 bases and J by 2 bases, leaving 3 bases between them. The CDR3 bases are TGTGCCAGCAGTGGGGCTGGGGCCAACGTCCTGACTTTC. This codes for CASSGAGANVLTF.

This clone was seen a handful of times. The chain recombines TRBV29-1 with TRBJ1-4, with 9 bases fitting TRBD1. The germline V gene has CDR1 SQVTM and CDR2 ANQGSEA. Trimming took 6 bases from V and 8 from J; bases not matched to a gene: 10. The CDR3 runs to 14 residues. CDR3 loop: CSVEEDRGDEKLFF. The CDR3 DNA reads as TGCAGCGTCGAGGAGGACAGGGGAGACGAAAAACTGTTTTTT.

CDR3 region: CASSSTSDETQYF. In nucleotides, the CDR3 is TGTGCCAGCAGCTCGACTAGCGACGAGACCCAGTACTTC. V and J are TRBV7-2 and TRBJ2-5; 8 bases are shared with TRBD2. The junction had 3 bases not matched to a gene; V was cut back by 4 bases and J by 5 bases. Germline-derived CDR1 and CDR2 are SGHTA and FQGNSA. CDR3 length equals 13 residues. Variable domain in full (rest from reference TRBV7-2 and TRBJ2-5): GAGVSQSPSNKVTEKGKDVELRCDPISGHTALYWYRQSLGQGLEFLIYFQGNSAPDKSGLPSDRFSAERTGGSVSTLTIQRTQQEDSAVYLCASSSTSDETQYFGPGTRLLVL.

J is TRBJ2-7 and V is TRBV6-1; no clear D. This CDR3 has 12 amino acids. Trimming took off 6 bases at V and 3 bases at J, with 9 bases between the two ends. CDR1 MNHNS and CDR2 SASEGT come from the germline V gene. CDR3 loop: CASRLYDYEQYF. Written as DNA, the CDR3 is TGTGCCAGCAGACTCTATGACTACGAGCAGTACTTC.

J is TRBJ2-7 and V is TRBV5-1, with unresolved D. Trimming removed 5 bases at V and 0 bases at J, with 12 bases between. The V gene's germline CDR1 is SGHRS and CDR2 YFSETQ. CDR3 length equals 14 residues. CDR3 amino acids: CASSWVSHSYEQYF. As DNA, the CDR3 is TGCGCCAGCAGTTGGGTGTCGCACTCCTACGAGCAGTACTTC.